Shown below are 29 T cell receptor beta chains from a single sample sequenced in a study of CXCR4 blockade with PD-1 therapy in pancreatic cancer (dated by TCRdb to between 2018 and 2021). The library was generated by the immunoSEQ multiplex PCR assay. TCRdb limited this immuneACCESS table to in-frame rearrangements with V and J called. A share of clones is missing; checked studies link under half to unresolved V genes, and the rest is unexplained. The sample table contains 15,000 or so clones; only one count was recorded for about 72% of them. The ten largest make up about 5.5% of the sample. Sequenced: tumor tissue. These TCRs come from a human donor with pancreatic ductal adenocarcinoma.

The gene calls are TRBV19 and TRBJ1-5; tentatively, D is TRBD1 (6 bases). The germline CDR1 and CDR2 sequences are LNHDA and SQIVND (reference sequence). The CDR3 loop spans 15 amino acids. V lost 3 bases, J lost 3 bases, and 12 bases lay in between. CDR3 protein: CASSIGRGPNQPQHF. The CDR3 nucleotides are TGTGCCAGTAGTATTGGACGGGGGCCCAATCAGCCCCAGCATTTT. Filled out from reference TRBV19 and TRBJ1-5, the complete variable domain reads DGGITQSPKYLFRKEGQNVTLSCEQNLNHDAMYWYRQDPGQGLRLIYYSQIVNDFQKGDIAEGYSVSREKKESFPLTVTSAQKNPTAFYLCASSIGRGPNQPQHFGDGTRLSIL.

This clone was detected only a few times. This chain links TRBV11-3 with TRBJ2-5; 8 bases fit TRBD1. The germline CDR1 and CDR2 sequences are SGHNT and YENEEA. V shed 4 bases and J 4 bases; nucleotides not matched to a gene: 5. CDR3 length equals 14 residues. The CDR3 DNA sequence: TGTGCCAGCAGCTCCCACGGACAGGGAGAGACCCAGTACTTC. The encoded protein is CASSSHGQGETQYF.

By proportion, this clone is medium-sized (0.01 to 0.1%). Within the sample, other DNA sequences also encode this same CDR3. The rearrangement joins TRBV11-3 to TRBJ2-5; 11 bases match TRBD2. Germline-derived CDR1 and CDR2 are SGHNT and YENEEA. This CDR3 region has 17 residues. After removal of 5 bases from V and 1 base from J, the junction contained 9 bases not matched to a gene. The chain's CDR3 is CASSPQGTSGSQETQYF. The CDR3 DNA sequence: TGTGCCAGCAGCCCCCAAGGGACTAGCGGATCCCAAGAGACCCAGTACTTC.

The V call is TRBV18, the J call TRBJ2-7; 12 bases agree with TRBD2. CDR1 is KGHSH and CDR2 is LQKENI in the germline V gene. This CDR3 region has 16 residues. J was trimmed by 3 bases and V by 3 bases; bases with no gene match: 6. The CDR3 DNA reads TGTGCCAGCTCACCCGAGACTAGCGGGAGCTTCTACGAGCAGTACTTC. Translated: CASSPETSGSFYEQYF. Based on the CDR3 plus reference TRBV18 and TRBJ2-7, the full variable domain is NAGVMQNPRHLVRRRGQEARLRCSPMKGHSHVYWYRQLPEEGLKFMVYLQKENIIDESGMPKERFSAEFPKEGPSILRIQQVVRGDSAAYFCASSPETSGSFYEQYFGPGTRLTVT.

V and J are TRBV19 and TRBJ2-7, with a tentative D call TRBD2 (6 bases). This CDR3 spans 14 amino acids. V lost 10 bases, J lost 0 bases, and 16 bases lay in between. Germline CDR1 is LNHDA and CDR2 is SQIVND (reference sequence). CDR3 region: CATGRGVNSYEQYF. CDR3 coding DNA: TGTGCCACAGGGCGGGGCGTGAACTCCTACGAGCAGTACTTC.

The chain has TRBV9 and TRBJ1-3; 8 bases agree with TRBD1. The CDR3 totals 15 residues. V lost 8 bases to trimming and J lost 0 bases; unmatched junction nucleotides: 7. Germline assignment: CDR1 SGDLS and CDR2 YYNGEE. In DNA, the CDR3 is TGTGCCAGGGGGACAGGAAAAGACTCTGGAAACACCATATATTTT. Its protein is CARGTGKDSGNTIYF.

The chain has TRBV19 and TRBJ1-5; D is uncertain. CDR1 and CDR2 (germline): LNHDA, SQIVND (reference sequence). Between the trimmed V and J ends, which lost 4 bases and 3 bases, there was a span of 10 bases. The CDR3 extends over 14 amino acids. The CDR3 DNA reads as TGTGCCAGTAGTAACAGATGGAACAATCAGCCCCAGCATTTT. Translated: CASSNRWNNQPQHF. Drawing the rest from reference TRBV19 and TRBJ1-5, the complete variable domain is DGGITQSPKYLFRKEGQNVTLSCEQNLNHDAMYWYRQDPGQGLRLIYYSQIVNDFQKGDIAEGYSVSREKKESFPLTVTSAQKNPTAFYLCASSNRWNNQPQHFGDGTRLSIL.

This clone was detected only a few times. V gene TRBV15 combines with J gene TRBJ1-4; 9 positions agree with TRBD1. This CDR3 has 15 residues. V lost 1 base to trimming and J lost 7 bases; unmatched junction nucleotides: 4. Germline V gene sequence: CDR1 LNHNV, CDR2 YYDKDF (reference sequence). CDR3: CATSRAGTGSEKLFF. CDR3 DNA: TGTGCCACCAGCAGAGCCGGGACAGGGTCTGAAAAACTGTTTTTT.

Points on this clone: Other DNA sequences in the same sample also yield this CDR3. The rearrangement joins TRBV19 to TRBJ2-5, with 9 bases lining up with TRBD1. The CDR3 runs 13 residues. V lost 5 bases and J lost 3; bases outside the gene matches: 1. CDR1 is LNHDA and CDR2 is SQIVND in the germline V gene (reference sequence). CDR3 DNA: TGTGCCAGTAGTCGGGACAGGGAAGAGACCCAGTACTTC. Its translation: CASSRDREETQYF.

The rearrangement joins TRBV5-1 to TRBJ2-1; 8 nucleotides align to TRBD2. CDR1 is SGHRS, CDR2 YFSETQ, per germline. This CDR3 is 16 amino acids long. The CDR3 reads CVSSSLGGRIDNEQFF. CDR3 nucleotides: TGCGTTAGCAGCTCCCTAGGCGGGAGGATCGACAATGAGCAGTTCTTC.

The chain combines TRBV14 with TRBJ2-1; perhaps TRBD1 as D (8 bases). The CDR3 has 17 amino acids. Germline CDR1 SGHDN, CDR2 FVKESK. The germline V and J ends were trimmed by 4 bases and 4 bases, with 20 bases remaining between them. CDR3 loop: CASSRNLQGGVYNEQFF. The CDR3 coding sequence is TGTGCCAGCAGCCGAAACCTACAGGGGGGGGTTTACAATGAGCAGTTCTTC.

The J gene is TRBJ1-6, the V gene TRBV2; possible D gene TRBD1, 6 bases. Germline lookup yields CDR1 SNHLY and CDR2 FYNNEI. The CDR3 covers 12 residues. Trimming took off 4 bases at V and 16 bases at J, with 14 bases between the two ends. CDR3: CASSGRGRLLHF. CDR3 bases: TGTGCCAGCAGTGGCAGGGGACGGTTGCTCCACTTT. Drawing the rest from reference TRBV2 and TRBJ1-6, the complete variable domain is EPEVTQTPSHQVTQMGQEVILRCVPISNHLYFYWYRQILGQKVEFLVSFYNNEISEKSEIFDDQFSVERPDGSNFTLKIRSTKLEDSAMYFCASSGRGRLLHFGNGTRLTVT.

The chain links TRBV15 to TRBJ2-7; D not resolved. The CDR3 consists of 14 residues. V was trimmed by 0 bases and J by 5 bases, leaving 11 bases between them. The V gene's germline CDR1 is LNHNV and CDR2 YYDKDF (reference sequence). Written as DNA, the CDR3 is TGTGCCACCAGCAGAGATCTTCACCGACACGAGCAGTACTTC. Translated: CATSRDLHRHEQYF.

The chain is built from TRBV29-1 and TRBJ1-1; 8 bases are a match to TRBD1. CDR3 length: 13 amino acids. Germline V gene data show CDR1 as SQVTM and CDR2 as ANQGSEA. V was clipped by 3 bases and J by 4 bases; unmatched bases: 4. CDR3 region: CSVDRTGGTEAFF. The CDR3 coding sequence is TGCAGCGTTGACCGAACAGGGGGCACTGAAGCTTTCTTT.

This clone has only one observation. The chain uses TRBV6-8 and TRBJ2-7; possibly TRBD1 or TRBD2 for D (5 bases each). In germline, CDR1 is MNHGY, CDR2 SAAAGT. This CDR3 is built from 15 residues. V dropped 0 bases and J dropped 3 bases, with 12 bases sitting between them. The CDR3 DNA is TGTGCCAGCAGTTACTCGGCTGGGACCCTCTACGAGCAGTACTTC. Amino acids: CASSYSAGTLYEQYF.

J is TRBJ1-1 and V is TRBV29-1; D unclear. The CDR3 extends over 12 amino acids. The V gene lost 5 bases and the J gene lost 3 bases, with 10 bases spanning the gap. The V gene's germline CDR1 is SQVTM and CDR2 ANQGSEA. CDR3: CSVFYSDTEAFF. CDR3 coding DNA: TGCAGCGTTTTCTATAGCGACACTGAAGCTTTCTTT.

This sequence joins TRBV28 and TRBJ2-3; no definite D call. Germline V gene data show CDR1 as MDHEN and CDR2 as SYDVKM. CDR3 length equals 13 residues. V lost 3 bases and J lost 4, with 8 bases in between. The CDR3 DNA sequence: TGTGCCAGCAGTTTTAGGGTAGCAGATACGCAGTATTTT. Its protein is CASSFRVADTQYF.

V usage is TRBV28 and J usage is TRBJ1-5; unclear D gene. V was clipped by 1 base and J by 4 bases, with 2 bases between them. Germline V lookup: CDR1 MDHEN, CDR2 SYDVKM. There are 12 residues in the CDR3. The CDR3 DNA reads as TGTGCCAGCAGTTTATTAAATCAGCCCCAGCATTTT. Its translation: CASSLLNQPQHF. The whole variable domain, filled in from reference TRBV28 and TRBJ1-5, reads DVKVTQSSRYLVKRTGEKVFLECVQDMDHENMFWYRQDPGLGLRLIYFSYDVKMKEKGDIPEGYSVSREKKERFSLILESASTNQTSMYLCASSLLNQPQHFGDGTRLSIL.

The V call is TRBV30, the J call TRBJ2-1; TRBD2 aligns across 13 bases. This CDR3 is built from 15 residues. With 1 base clipped from V and 6 bases from J, the junction kept 3 bases outside the gene matches. The germline V gene encodes CDR1 GTSNPN and CDR2 SVGIG (reference sequence). The CDR3 protein is CAWSEGTSGINEQFF. CDR3 nucleotide sequence: TGTGCCTGGAGTGAGGGGACTAGCGGGATCAATGAGCAGTTCTTC. The variable domain in full, with the rest retrieved from reference TRBV30 and TRBJ2-1, is SQTIHQWPATLVQPVGSPLSLECTVEGTSNPNLYWYRQAAGRGLQLLFYSVGIGQISSEVPQNLSASRPQDRQFILSSKKLLLSDSGFYLCAWSEGTSGINEQFFGPGTRLTVL.

The J gene is TRBJ1-3, the V gene TRBV29-1, with 10 bases that match TRBD1. This CDR3 region has 17 residues. From germline, CDR1 is SQVTM and CDR2 ANQGSEA. V lost 6 bases to trimming and J lost 1 base; unmatched junction nucleotides: 12. The CDR3 DNA reads as TGCAGCGTCCGGGACAGGGGATCCGGGGGGTCTGGAAACACCATATATTTT. It specifies CSVRDRGSGGSGNTIYF.

The V call is TRBV19, the J call TRBJ1-1; possible D gene TRBD1, 5 bases. Trimming stripped 7 bases from V and 3 bases from J, with 9 bases between. Germline V gene sequence: CDR1 LNHDA, CDR2 SQIVND (reference sequence). This CDR3 has 12 residues. Here the CDR3 reads CASTEGYTEAFF. The CDR3 DNA sequence: TGTGCCAGTACCGAGGGGTACACTGAAGCTTTCTTT.

The chain is built from TRBV18 and TRBJ1-5; the match to TRBD1 covers 8 bases. V lost 6 bases, J lost 5 bases, and 6 bases stayed unmatched. The CDR3 is 14 amino acids. In germline, CDR1 is KGHSH, CDR2 LQKENI. The CDR3 DNA is TGTGCCAGCTCCCCCACGGGACAGGATCAGCCCCAGCATTTT. This gives the protein CASSPTGQDQPQHF.

The chain uses TRBV19 and TRBJ1-1; possible D gene TRBD1, 6 bases. The CDR3 extends over 16 amino acids. Trimming removed 10 bases from V and 1 base from J, with 22 bases in between. Germline values: CDR1 LNHDA, CDR2 SQIVND (reference sequence). DNA for the CDR3: TGTGCCACCGTTGTTGGGACAAGTTCCTGGAACACTGAAGCTTTCTTT. As protein: CATVVGTSSWNTEAFF.

The chain couples TRBV30 to TRBJ2-5; 8 nucleotides line up with TRBD2. CDR1 and CDR2 (germline): GTSNPN, SVGIG (reference sequence). Trimming removed 5 bases from V and 1 base from J; junction bases left unmatched: 9. The CDR3 loop spans 15 amino acids. The CDR3 here is CAWGGASGLQETQYF. The CDR3 DNA reads as TGTGCCTGGGGGGGAGCTAGCGGGCTCCAAGAGACCCAGTACTTC.

The V gene is TRBV5-1, the J gene TRBJ2-2; tentative D call: TRBD2 (6 bases). From germline, CDR1 is SGHRS and CDR2 YFSETQ. V gave up 0 bases and J gave up 5 bases, with 14 bases separating them. The CDR3 is 16 amino acids. The CDR3 is CASSLATAGSTGELFF. The CDR3 region has the DNA TGCGCCAGCAGCTTGGCCACCGCGGGGTCTACCGGGGAGCTGTTTTTT.

The rearrangement uses TRBV6-8 and TRBJ2-7, with 11 bases aligning to TRBD2. The J segment lost 4 bases and the V segment lost 7 bases, leaving 9 bases of the junction unmatched. Per the germline V gene, CDR1 is MNHGY and CDR2 is SAAAGT. This CDR3 has 15 amino acids. Here the CDR3 reads CASKTSGSSGYEQYF. The CDR3, as DNA: TGTGCCAGCAAAACTAGCGGGAGCTCCGGGTACGAGCAGTACTTC.

V and J are TRBV18 and TRBJ1-6; D is unresolved. Germline CDR1 KGHSH, CDR2 LQKENI. This CDR3 region has 14 residues. V was clipped by 1 base and J by 10 bases, with 11 bases between them. The CDR3 is CASSPLGKDSPLHF. CDR3 bases: TGTGCCAGCTCACCACTCGGGAAGGACTCACCCCTCCACTTT.

This chain uses TRBV6-7 with TRBJ2-1; 8 bases agree with TRBD1. TRBV6-7 belongs to the ORF category, with a function that is uncertain. The trim removed 5 bases at V and 9 bases at J, leaving 6 bases unmatched. This CDR3 spans 13 amino acids. CDR3 nucleotides: TGTGCCAGCAGTATACGGACAGGGAGTGAGCAGTTCTTC. It specifies CASSIRTGSEQFF.

This chain connects TRBV18 to TRBJ2-2; no reliable D call. V lost 2 bases to trimming and J lost 6 bases, with 4 bases between them. The CDR3 spans 12 residues. Germline CDR1 KGHSH, CDR2 LQKENI. The CDR3 loop reads CASSPAAGELFF. CDR3 nucleotide sequence: TGTGCCAGCTCACCAGCAGCCGGGGAGCTGTTTTTT.